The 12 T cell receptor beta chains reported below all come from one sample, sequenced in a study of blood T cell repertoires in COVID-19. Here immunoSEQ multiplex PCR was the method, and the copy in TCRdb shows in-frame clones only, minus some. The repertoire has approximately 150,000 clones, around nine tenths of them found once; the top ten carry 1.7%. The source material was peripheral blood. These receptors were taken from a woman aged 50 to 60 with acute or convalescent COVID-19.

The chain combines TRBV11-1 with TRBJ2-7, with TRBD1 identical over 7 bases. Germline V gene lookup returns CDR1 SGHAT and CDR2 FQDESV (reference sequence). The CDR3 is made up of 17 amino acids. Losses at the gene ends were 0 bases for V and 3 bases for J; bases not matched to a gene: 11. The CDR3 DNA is TGTGCCAGCAGCTTAGCTCTTGGGACAGTCAGAAACTACGAGCAGTACTTC. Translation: CASSLALGTVRNYEQYF.

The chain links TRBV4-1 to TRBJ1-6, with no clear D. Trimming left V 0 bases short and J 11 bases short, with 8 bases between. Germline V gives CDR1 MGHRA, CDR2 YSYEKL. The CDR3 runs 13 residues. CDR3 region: CASSQDNITPLHF. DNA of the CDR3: TGCGCCAGCAGCCAAGACAACATTACACCCCTCCACTTT.

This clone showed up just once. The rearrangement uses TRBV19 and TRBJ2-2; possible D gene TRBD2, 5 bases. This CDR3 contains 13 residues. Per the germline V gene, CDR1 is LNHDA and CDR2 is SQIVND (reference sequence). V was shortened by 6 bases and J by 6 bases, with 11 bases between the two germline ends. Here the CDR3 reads CASRHTRAGELFF. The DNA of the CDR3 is TGTGCCAGTAGGCATACTAGAGCCGGGGAGCTGTTTTTT.

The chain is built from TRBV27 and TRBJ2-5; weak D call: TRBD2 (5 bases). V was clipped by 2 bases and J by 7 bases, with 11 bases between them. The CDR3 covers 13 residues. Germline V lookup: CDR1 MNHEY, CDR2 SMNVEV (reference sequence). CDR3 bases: TGTGCCAGCAGTTTAGGGCTAGCAGGGACCCAGTACTTC. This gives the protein CASSLGLAGTQYF.

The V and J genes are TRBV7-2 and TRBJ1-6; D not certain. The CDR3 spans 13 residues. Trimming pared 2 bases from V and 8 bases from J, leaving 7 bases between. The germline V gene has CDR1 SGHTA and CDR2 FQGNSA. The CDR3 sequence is CASSLSVDSPLHF. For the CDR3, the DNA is TGTGCCAGCAGCTTATCAGTCGATTCACCCCTCCACTTT.

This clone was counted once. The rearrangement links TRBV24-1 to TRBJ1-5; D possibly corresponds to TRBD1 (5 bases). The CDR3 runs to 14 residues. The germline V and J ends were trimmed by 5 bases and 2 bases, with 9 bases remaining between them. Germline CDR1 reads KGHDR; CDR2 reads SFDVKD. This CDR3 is CATSAGGGNQPQHF. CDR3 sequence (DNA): TGTGCCACCAGTGCCGGGGGGGGCAATCAGCCCCAGCATTTT.

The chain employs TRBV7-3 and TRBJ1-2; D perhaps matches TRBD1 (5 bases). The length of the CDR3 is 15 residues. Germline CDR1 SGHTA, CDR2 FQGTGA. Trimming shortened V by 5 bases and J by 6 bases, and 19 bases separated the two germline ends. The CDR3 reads CASSKFSRGDDGYTF. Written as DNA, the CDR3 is TGTGCCAGCAGCAAATTTTCACGGGGGGACGATGGCTACACCTTC.

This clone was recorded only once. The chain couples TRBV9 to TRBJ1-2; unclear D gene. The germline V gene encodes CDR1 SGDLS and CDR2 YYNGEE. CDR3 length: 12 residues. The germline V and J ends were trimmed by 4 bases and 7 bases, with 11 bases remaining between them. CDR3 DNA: TGTGCCAGCAGCATAGGTTCCGGTGGCTACACCTTC. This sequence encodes CASSIGSGGYTF. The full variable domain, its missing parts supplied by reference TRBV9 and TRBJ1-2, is DSGVTQTPKHLITATGQRVTLRCSPRSGDLSVYWYQQSLDQGLQFLIQYYNGEERAKGNILERFSAQQFPDLHSELNLSSLELGDSALYFCASSIGSGGYTFGSGTRLTVV.

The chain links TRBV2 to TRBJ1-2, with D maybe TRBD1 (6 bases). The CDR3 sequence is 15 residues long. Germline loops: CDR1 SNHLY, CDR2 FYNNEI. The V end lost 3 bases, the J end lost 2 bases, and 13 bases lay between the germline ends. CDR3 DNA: TGTGCCAGCAGTGAGGGCAGGGGCCTCAACTATGGCTACACCTTC. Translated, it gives CASSEGRGLNYGYTF.

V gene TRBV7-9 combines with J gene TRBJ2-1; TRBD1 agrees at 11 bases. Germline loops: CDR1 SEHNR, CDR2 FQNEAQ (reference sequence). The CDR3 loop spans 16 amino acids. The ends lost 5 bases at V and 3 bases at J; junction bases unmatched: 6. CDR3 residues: CASSADGTGGYNEQFF. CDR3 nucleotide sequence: TGTGCCAGCAGCGCCGACGGGACAGGGGGCTACAATGAGCAGTTCTTC.

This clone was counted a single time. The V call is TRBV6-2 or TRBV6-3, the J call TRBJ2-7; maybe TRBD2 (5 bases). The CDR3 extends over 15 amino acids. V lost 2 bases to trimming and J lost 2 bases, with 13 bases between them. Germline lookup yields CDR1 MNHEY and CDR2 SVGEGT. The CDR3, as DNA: TGTGCCAGCAGTTACGGCGCTAGCTTAACCTACGAGCAGTACTTC. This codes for CASSYGASLTYEQYF.

The CDR3 region is CASSLGVSGPTDTQYF. For the CDR3, the DNA is TGTGCCAGCAGCTTGGGTGTGAGCGGACCCACAGATACGCAGTATTTT. V is TRBV5-5 and J is TRBJ2-3; D possibly corresponds to TRBD2 (5 bases). The length of the CDR3 is 16 residues. CDR1 is SGHKS and CDR2 is YYEKEE in the germline V gene (reference sequence). The V gene lost 0 bases and the J gene lost 2 bases, with 13 bases spanning the gap. The complete variable domain, with remaining parts taken from reference TRBV5-5 and TRBJ2-3, reads DAGVTQSPTHLIKTRGQQVTLRCSPISGHKSVSWYQQVLGQGPQFIFQYYEKEERGRGNFPDRFSARQFPNYSSELNVNALLLGDSALYLCASSLGVSGPTDTQYFGPGTRLTVL.